The present entry profiles one TCR beta chain with its context. The data stem from a study of OX40 agonist ivuxolimab in advanced cancers. Method: immunoSEQ multiplex PCR; TCRdb's copy keeps in-frame clones and lacks some. This table holds about 48,000 clones, 70% to 90% found once. Here the sequenced sample was CD4+ or CD8+ T cells sorted from blood, taken in a trial of the OX40 agonist ivuxolimab. The receptor's source is an adult with an advanced solid tumor such as melanoma, head and neck, liver or kidney cancer.

This CDR3 is CASSIVQGGNTEAFF. The CDR3 DNA reads TGTGCCAGTAGTATAGTTCAAGGGGGGAACACTGAAGCTTTCTTT. The V gene is TRBV19, the J gene TRBJ1-1; possibly TRBD1 for D (6 bases). Deletions cut 1 base from V and 1 base from J, with 10 bases between. CDR1 and CDR2 from the germline V gene are LNHDA and SQIVND (reference sequence). The CDR3 sequence is 15 residues long.